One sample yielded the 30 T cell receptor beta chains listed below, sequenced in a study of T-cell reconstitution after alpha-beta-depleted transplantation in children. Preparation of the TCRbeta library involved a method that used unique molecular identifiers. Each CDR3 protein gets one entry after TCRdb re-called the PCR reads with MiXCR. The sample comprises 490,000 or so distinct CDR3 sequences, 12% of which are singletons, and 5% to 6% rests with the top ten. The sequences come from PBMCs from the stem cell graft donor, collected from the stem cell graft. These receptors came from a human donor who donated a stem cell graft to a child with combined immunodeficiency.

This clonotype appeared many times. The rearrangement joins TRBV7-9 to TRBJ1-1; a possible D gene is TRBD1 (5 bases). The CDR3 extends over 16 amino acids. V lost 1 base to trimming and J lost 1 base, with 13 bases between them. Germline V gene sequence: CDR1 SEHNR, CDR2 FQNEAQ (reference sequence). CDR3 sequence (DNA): TGTGCCAGCAGCTTAGGGGGACGGTTACCGAACACTGAAGCTTTCTTT. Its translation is CASSLGGRLPNTEAFF.

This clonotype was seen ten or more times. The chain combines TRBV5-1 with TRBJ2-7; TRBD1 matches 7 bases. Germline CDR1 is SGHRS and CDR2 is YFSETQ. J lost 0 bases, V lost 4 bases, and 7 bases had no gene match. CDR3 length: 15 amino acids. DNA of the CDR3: TGCGCCAGCAGCGCGCCGGGACAGTCCTCCTACGAGCAGTACTTC. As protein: CASSAPGQSSYEQYF.

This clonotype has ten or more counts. CDR3 sequence: CASSLSLNLYEQYF. As DNA, the CDR3 is TGTGCCAGCAGTTTAAGCTTAAACCTCTACGAGCAGTACTTC. The chain is built from TRBV27 and TRBJ2-7; D not certain. The germline V gene encodes CDR1 MNHEY and CDR2 SMNVEV (reference sequence). The CDR3 has 14 amino acids. V was shortened by 2 bases and J by 3 bases, with 11 bases between the two germline ends.

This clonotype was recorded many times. The CDR3 loop reads CASSLQPWDEQFF. The CDR3 DNA reads TGTGCCAGCAGCCTACAGCCTTGGGATGAGCAGTTCTTC. The rearrangement uses TRBV7-3 and TRBJ2-1; D unresolved. The CDR3 runs to 13 residues. Germline CDR1 and CDR2: SGHTA and FQGTGA. Trimming took 5 bases from V and 8 from J, leaving 13 bases between them.

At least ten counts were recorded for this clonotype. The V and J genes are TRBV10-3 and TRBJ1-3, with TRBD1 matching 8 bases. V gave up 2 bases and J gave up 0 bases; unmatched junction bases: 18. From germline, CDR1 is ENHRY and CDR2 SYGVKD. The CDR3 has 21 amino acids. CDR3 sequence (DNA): TGTGCCATCAGTGAGAGAAGGGAGTTCGGACAGGGAATTCTCTCTGGAAACACCATATATTTT. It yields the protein CAISERREFGQGILSGNTIYF.

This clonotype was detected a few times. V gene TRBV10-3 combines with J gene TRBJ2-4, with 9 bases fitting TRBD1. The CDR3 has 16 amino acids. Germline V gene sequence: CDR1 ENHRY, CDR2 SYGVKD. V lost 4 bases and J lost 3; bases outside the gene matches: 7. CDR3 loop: CAISALTGGGKNIQYF. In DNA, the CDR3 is TGTGCCATCAGTGCTCTGACAGGGGGTGGCAAAAACATTCAGTACTTC.

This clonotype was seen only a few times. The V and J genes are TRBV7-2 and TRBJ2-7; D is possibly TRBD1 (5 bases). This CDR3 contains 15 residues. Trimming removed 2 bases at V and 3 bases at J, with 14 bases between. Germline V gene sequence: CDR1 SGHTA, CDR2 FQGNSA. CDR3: CASSLSQGLNYEQYF. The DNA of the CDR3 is TGTGCCAGCAGCTTATCCCAGGGCCTTAACTACGAGCAGTACTTC.

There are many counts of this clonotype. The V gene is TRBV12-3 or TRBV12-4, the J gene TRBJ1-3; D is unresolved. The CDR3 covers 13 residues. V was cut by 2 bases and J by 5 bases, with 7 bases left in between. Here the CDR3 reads CASSLNGRNTIYF. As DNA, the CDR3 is TGTGCCAGCAGTTTAAACGGGAGAAACACCATATATTTT.

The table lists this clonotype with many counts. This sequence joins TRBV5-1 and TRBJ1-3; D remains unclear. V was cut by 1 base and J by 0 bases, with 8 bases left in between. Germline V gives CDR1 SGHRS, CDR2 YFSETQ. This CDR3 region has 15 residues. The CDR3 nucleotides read TGCGCCAGCAGCTTGTCAGCAACCTCTGGAAACACCATATATTTT. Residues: CASSLSATSGNTIYF.

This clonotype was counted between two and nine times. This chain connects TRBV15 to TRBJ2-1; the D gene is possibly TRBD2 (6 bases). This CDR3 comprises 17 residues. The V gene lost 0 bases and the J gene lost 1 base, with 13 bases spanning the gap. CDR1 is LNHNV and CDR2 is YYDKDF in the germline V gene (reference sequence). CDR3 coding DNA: TGTGCCACCAGCAGAGATTTGATAGCGGCTTCCTACAATGAGCAGTTCTTC. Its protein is CATSRDLIAASYNEQFF. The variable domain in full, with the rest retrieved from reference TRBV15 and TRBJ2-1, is DAMVIQNPRYQVTQFGKPVTLSCSQTLNHNVMYWYQQKSSQAPKLLFHYYDKDFNNEADTPDNFQSRRPNTSFCFLDIRSPGLGDTAMYLCATSRDLIAASYNEQFFGPGTRLTVL.

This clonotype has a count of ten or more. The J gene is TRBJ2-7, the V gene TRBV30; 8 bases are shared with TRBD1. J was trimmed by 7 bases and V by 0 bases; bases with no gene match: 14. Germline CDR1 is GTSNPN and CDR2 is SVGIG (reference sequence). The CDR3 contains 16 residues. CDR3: CAWSVWHRGVFAEQYF. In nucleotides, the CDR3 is TGTGCCTGGAGTGTTTGGCACAGGGGGGTGTTTGCGGAGCAGTACTTC.

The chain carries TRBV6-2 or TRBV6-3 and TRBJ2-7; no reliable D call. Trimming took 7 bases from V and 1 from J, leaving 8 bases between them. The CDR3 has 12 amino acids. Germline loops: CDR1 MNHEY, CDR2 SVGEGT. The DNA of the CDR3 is TGTGCCAGCACGCACAGTTCCTACGAGCAGTACTTC. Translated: CASTHSSYEQYF.

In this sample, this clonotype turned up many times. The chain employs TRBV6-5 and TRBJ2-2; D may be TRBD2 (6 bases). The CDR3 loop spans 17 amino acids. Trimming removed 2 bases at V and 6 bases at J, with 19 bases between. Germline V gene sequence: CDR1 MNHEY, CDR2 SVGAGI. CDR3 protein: CASSYRPWAAGAGELFF. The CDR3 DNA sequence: TGTGCCAGCAGTTACCGCCCATGGGCAGCGGGCGCCGGGGAGCTGTTTTTT.

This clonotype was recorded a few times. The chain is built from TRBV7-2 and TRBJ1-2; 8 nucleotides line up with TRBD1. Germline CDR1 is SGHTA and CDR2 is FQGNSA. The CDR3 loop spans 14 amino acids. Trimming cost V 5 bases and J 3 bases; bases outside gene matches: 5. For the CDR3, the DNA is TGTGCCAGCAGCCCCGGACAGGGTGACTATGGCTACACCTTC. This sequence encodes CASSPGQGDYGYTF.

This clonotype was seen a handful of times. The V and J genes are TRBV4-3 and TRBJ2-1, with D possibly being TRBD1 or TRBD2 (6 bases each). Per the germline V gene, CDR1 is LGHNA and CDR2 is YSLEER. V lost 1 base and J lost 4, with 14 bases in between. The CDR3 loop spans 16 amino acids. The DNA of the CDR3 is TGCGCCAGCAGCCAAGCCTTCTGGGGGGCTTACAATGAGCAGTTCTTC. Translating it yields CASSQAFWGAYNEQFF.

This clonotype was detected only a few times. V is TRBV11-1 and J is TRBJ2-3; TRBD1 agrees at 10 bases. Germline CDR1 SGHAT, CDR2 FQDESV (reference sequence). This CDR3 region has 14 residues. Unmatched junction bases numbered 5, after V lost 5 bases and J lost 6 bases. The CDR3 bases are TGTGCCAGCAGCCGACAGGGGGCGCATGATACGCAGTATTTT. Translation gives CASSRQGAHDTQYF.

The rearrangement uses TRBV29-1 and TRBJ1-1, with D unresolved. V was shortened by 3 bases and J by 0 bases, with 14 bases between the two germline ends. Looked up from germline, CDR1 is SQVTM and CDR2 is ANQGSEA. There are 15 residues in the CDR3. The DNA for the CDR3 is TGCAGCGTTGAGGCCAGCAACTACATGAACACTGAAGCTTTCTTT. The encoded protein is CSVEASNYMNTEAFF.

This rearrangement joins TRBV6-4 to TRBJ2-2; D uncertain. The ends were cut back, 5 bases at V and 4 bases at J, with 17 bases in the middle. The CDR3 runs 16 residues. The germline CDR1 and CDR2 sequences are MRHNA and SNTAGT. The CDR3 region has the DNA TGTGCCAGCAGTCGTTACTCACTCGAGGTCACCGGGGAGCTGTTTTTT. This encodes CASSRYSLEVTGELFF.

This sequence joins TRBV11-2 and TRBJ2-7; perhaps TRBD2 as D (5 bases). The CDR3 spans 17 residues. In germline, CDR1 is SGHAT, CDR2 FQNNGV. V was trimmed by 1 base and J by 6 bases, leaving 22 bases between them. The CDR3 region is CASSLVSGRGVLFEQYF. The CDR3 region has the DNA TGTGCCAGCAGCTTAGTCTCTGGGAGAGGAGTCTTATTCGAGCAGTACTTC. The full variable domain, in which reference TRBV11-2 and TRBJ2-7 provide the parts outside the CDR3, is EAGVAQSPRYKIIEKRQSVAFWCNPISGHATLYWYQQILGQGPKLLIQFQNNGVVDDSQLPKDRFSAERLKGVDSTLKIQPAKLEDSAVYLCASSLVSGRGVLFEQYFGPGTRLTVT.

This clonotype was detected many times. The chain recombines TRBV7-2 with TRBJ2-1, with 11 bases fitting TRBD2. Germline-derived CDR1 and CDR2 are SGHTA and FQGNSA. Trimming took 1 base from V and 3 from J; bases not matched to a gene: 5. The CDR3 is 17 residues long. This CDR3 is CASSLGPLAGGYNEQFF. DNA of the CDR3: TGTGCCAGCAGCTTAGGGCCCCTAGCGGGAGGCTACAATGAGCAGTTCTTC. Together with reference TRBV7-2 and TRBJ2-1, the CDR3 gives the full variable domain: GAGVSQSPSNKVTEKGKDVELRCDPISGHTALYWYRQSLGQGLEFLIYFQGNSAPDKSGLPSDRFSAERTGGSVSTLTIQRTQQEDSAVYLCASSLGPLAGGYNEQFFGPGTRLTVL.

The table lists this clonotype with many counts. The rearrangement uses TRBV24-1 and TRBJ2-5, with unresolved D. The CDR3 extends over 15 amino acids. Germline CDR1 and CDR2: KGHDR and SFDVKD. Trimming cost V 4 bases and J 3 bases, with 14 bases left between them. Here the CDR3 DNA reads TGTGCCACCAGTGACCCTCATGAAGGAAAAGAGACCCAGTACTTC. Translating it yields CATSDPHEGKETQYF.

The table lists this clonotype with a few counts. Here the CDR3 reads CASRRGGIEGSYNEQFF. The DNA of the CDR3 is TGTGCCAGCAGGAGAGGGGGCATCGAAGGCTCCTACAATGAGCAGTTCTTC. This rearrangement joins TRBV6-1 to TRBJ2-1; 7 nucleotides line up with TRBD1. Germline loops: CDR1 MNHNS, CDR2 SASEGT. CDR3 length: 17 amino acids. V was pared by 6 bases and J by 0 bases, with 11 bases of the junction left unmatched.

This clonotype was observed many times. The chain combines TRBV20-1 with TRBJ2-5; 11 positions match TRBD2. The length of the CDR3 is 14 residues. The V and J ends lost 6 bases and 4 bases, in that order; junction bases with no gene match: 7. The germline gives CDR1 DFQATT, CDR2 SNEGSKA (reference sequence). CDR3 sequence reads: CSAPGLAGGETQYF. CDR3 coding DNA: TGCAGTGCCCCCGGGCTAGCGGGAGGAGAGACCCAGTACTTC.

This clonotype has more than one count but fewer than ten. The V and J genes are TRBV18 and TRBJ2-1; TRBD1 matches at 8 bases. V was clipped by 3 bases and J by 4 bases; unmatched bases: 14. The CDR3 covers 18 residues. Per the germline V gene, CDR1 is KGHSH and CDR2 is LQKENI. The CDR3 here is CASSPRPVGTGGYNEQFF. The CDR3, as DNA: TGTGCCAGCTCACCCAGACCGGTAGGGACAGGAGGATACAATGAGCAGTTCTTC. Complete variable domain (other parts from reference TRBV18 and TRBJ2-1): NAGVMQNPRHLVRRRGQEARLRCSPMKGHSHVYWYRQLPEEGLKFMVYLQKENIIDESGMPKERFSAEFPKEGPSILRIQQVVRGDSAAYFCASSPRPVGTGGYNEQFFGPGTRLTVL.

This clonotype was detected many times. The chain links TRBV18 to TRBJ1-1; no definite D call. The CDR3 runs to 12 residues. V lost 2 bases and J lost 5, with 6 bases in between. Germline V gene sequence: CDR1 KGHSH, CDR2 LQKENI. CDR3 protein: CASSPGMTEAFF. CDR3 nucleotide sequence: TGTGCCAGCTCACCAGGGATGACTGAAGCTTTCTTT.

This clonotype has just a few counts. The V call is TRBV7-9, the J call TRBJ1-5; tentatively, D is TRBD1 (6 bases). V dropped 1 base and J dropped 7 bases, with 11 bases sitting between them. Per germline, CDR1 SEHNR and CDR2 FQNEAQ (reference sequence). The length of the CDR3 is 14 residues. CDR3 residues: CASSLEGGAQPQHF. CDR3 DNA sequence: TGTGCCAGCAGCTTAGAAGGGGGAGCCCAGCCCCAGCATTTT. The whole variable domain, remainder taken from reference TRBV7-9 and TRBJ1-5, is DTGVSQNPRHKITKRGQNVTFRCDPISEHNRLYWYRQTLGQGPEFLTYFQNEAQLEKSRLLSDRFSAERPKGSFSTLEIQRTEQGDSAMYLCASSLEGGAQPQHFGDGTRLSIL.

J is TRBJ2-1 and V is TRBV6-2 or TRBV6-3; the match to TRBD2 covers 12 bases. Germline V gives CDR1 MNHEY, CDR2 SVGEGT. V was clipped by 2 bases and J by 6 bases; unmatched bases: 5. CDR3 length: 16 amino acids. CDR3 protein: CASSYRGLAGTNEQFF. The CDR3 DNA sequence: TGTGCCAGCAGTTACCGAGGACTAGCGGGGACCAATGAGCAGTTCTTC.

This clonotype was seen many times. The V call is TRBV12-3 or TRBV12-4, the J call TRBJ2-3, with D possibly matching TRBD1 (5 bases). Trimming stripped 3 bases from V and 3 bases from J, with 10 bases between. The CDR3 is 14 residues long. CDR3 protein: CASSLGRVTDTQYF. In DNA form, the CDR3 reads TGTGCCAGCAGTTTGGGCAGGGTTACAGATACGCAGTATTTT.

CDR3 sequence: CSAGNQLGTDTQYF. The CDR3 DNA is TGCAGTGCTGGAAACCAACTAGGCACAGATACGCAGTATTTT. The chain combines TRBV20-1 with TRBJ2-3; tentative D call: TRBD2 (5 bases). V shed 5 bases and J shed 1 base, with 13 bases lying between them. This CDR3 is 14 amino acids long. Germline V lookup: CDR1 DFQATT, CDR2 SNEGSKA (reference sequence).

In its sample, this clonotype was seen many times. DNA of the CDR3: TGTGCCAGCAGTTACTCGATTGGGACGTCCTACGAGCAGTACTTC. Protein: CASSYSIGTSYEQYF. The chain is built from TRBV6-2 or TRBV6-3 and TRBJ2-7, with D possibly being TRBD1 or TRBD2 (5 bases each). The germline V gene has CDR1 MNHEY and CDR2 SVGEGT. V was trimmed by 0 bases and J by 1 base, leaving 10 bases between them. The CDR3 is 15 residues long.